This T cell receptor (beta chain) was retrieved from a study of vaccination effects on CD4 cells after COVID-19. To note about this clone: The antigen remains unidentified.

When less than 11 days of culture had elapsed, CD4+ T cells were isolated. Participants got two doses of BNT162b2 or mRNA-1273 vaccine. People in the vaccine group had not been infected with SARS-CoV-2 before, and their nucleocapsid antibodies were negative. On days 3 and 7, fresh IL-2 medium replaced half the medium. Study-level points and caveats: Marked clonal contraction was seen late after vaccination (in both infection- and vaccine-induced clones). Convalescent patients numbered few in the study; early post-infection timepoints were missing entirely.

After removal of 0 bases from V and 3 bases from J, the junction contained 4 bases not matched to a gene. CDR3 size: 15 residues. Germline lookup yields CDR1 LNHNV and CDR2 YYDKDF (reference sequence). The repertoire was sequenced with immunoSEQ multiplex PCR; TCRdb's copy has only in-frame clones and lacks some. The sample contains about 73,000 clones, about 73% of which appear only once. This TCR came from a human donor who received a COVID-19 vaccine. The source material was CD4+ T cells from PBMCs cultured without peptide, sampled after COVID-19 vaccination. This chain uses TRBV15 with TRBJ1-2; 7 bases match TRBD1. For the CDR3, the DNA is TGTGCCACCAGCAGAGAACCCCAGGGGGACTATGGCTACACCTTC. Its protein is CATSREPQGDYGYTF.